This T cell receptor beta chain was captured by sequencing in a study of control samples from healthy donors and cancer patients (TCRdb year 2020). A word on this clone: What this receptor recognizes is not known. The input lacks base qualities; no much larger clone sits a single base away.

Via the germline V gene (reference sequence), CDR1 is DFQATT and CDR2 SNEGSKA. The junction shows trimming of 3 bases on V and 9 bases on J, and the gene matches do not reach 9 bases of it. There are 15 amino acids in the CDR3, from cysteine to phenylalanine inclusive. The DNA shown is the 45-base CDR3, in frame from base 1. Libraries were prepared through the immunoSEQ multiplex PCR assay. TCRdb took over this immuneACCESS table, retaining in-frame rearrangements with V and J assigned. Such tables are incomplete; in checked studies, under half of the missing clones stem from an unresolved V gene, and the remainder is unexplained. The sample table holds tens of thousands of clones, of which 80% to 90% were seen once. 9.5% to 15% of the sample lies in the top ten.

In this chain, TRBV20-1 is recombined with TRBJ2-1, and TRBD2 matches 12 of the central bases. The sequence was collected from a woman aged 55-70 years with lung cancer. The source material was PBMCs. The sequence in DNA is TGCAGTGCTAGTACTACTAGCGGGAGGATTGGTGAGCAGTTCTTC. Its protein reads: CSASTTSGRIGEQFF.